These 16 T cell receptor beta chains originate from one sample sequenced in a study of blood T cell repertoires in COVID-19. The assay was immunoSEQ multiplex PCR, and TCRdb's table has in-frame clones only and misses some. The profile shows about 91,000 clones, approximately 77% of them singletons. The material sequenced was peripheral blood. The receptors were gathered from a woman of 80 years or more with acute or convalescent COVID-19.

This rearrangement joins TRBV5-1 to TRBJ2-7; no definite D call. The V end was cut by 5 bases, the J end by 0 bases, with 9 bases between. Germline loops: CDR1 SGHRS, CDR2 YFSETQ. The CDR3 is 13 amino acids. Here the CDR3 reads CASRIGLSYEQYF. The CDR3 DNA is TGCGCCAGCAGAATCGGTCTCTCCTACGAGCAGTACTTC.

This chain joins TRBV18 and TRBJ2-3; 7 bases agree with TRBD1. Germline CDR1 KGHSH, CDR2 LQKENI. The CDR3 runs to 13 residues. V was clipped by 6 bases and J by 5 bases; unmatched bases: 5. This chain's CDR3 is CASSPGQQDTQYF. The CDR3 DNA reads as TGTGCCAGCTCCCCGGGACAGCAAGATACGCAGTATTTT.

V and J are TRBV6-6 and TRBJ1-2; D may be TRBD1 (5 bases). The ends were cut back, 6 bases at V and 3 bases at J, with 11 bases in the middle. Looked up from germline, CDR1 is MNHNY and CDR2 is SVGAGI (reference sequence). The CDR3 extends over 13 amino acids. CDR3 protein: CASSMTEDYGYTF. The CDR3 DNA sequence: TGTGCCAGCAGCATGACAGAGGACTATGGCTACACCTTC.

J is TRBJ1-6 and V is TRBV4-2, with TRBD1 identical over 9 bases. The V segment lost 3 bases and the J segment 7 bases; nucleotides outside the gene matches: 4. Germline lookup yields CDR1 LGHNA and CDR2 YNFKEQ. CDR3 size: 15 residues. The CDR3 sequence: CASSQAGQGNSPLHF. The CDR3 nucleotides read TGTGCCAGCAGCCAGGCGGGACAGGGAAATTCACCCCTCCACTTT.

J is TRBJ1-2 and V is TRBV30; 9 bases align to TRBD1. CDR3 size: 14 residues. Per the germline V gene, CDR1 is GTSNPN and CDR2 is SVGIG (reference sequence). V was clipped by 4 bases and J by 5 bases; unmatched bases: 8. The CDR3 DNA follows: TGTGCCTGGAACCCGACAGGGGGTCGGTATGGCTACACCTTC. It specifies CAWNPTGGRYGYTF.

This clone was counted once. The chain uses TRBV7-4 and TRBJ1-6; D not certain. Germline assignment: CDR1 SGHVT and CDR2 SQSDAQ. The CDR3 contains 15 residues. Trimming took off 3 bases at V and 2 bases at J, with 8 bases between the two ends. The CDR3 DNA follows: TGTGCCAGCAGCTTTTCGAGGACCTATAATTCACCCCTCCACTTT. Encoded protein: CASSFSRTYNSPLHF.

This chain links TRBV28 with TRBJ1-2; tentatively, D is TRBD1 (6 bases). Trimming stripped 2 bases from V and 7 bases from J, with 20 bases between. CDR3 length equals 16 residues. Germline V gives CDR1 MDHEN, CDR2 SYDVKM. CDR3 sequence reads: CASSLGSGEHFSGYTF. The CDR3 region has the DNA TGTGCCAGCAGTTTAGGGTCAGGGGAGCACTTCAGTGGCTACACCTTC.

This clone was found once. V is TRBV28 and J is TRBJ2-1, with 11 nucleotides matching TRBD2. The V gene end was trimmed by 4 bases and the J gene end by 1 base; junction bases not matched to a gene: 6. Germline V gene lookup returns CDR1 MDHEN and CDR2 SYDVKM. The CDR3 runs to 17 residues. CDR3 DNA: TGTGCCAGCAGTTCCCTCGGGACTAGCGGTTCCTACAATGAGCAGTTCTTC. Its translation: CASSSLGTSGSYNEQFF.

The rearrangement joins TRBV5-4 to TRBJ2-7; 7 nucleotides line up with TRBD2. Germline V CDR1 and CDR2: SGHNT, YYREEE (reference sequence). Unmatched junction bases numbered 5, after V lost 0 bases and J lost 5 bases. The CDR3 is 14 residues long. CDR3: CASSLGLANDEQYF. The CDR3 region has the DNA TGTGCCAGCAGCTTGGGACTAGCTAATGACGAGCAGTACTTC.

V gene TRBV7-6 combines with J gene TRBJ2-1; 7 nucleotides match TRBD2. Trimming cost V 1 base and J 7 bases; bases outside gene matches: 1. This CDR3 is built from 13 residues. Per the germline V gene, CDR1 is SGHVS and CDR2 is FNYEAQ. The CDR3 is CASSLERGNEQFF. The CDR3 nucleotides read TGTGCCAGCAGCTTAGAGCGGGGAAATGAGCAGTTCTTC.

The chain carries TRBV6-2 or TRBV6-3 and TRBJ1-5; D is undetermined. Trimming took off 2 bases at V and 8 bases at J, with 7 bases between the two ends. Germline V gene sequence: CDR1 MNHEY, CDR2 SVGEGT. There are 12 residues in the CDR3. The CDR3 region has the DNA TGTGCCAGCAGTTACATCCTCGAGCCCCAGCATTTT. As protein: CASSYILEPQHF.

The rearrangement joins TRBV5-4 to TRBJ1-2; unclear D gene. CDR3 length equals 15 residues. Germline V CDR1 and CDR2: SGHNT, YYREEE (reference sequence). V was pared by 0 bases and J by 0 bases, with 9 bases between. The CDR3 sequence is CASSLGAPSNYGYTF. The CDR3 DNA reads TGTGCCAGCAGCTTGGGGGCACCTTCTAACTATGGCTACACCTTC.

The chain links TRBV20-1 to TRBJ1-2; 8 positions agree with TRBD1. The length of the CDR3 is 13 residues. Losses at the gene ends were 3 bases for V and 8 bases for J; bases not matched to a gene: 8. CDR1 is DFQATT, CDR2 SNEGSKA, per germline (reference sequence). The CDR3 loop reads CSASPAGGVGYTF. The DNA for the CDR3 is TGCAGTGCTAGTCCGGCAGGGGGCGTGGGCTACACCTTC.

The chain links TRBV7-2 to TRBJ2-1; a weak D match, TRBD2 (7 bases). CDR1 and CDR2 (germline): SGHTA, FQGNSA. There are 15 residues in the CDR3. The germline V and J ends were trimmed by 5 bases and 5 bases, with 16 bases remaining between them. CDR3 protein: CASSPGGPFNNEQFF. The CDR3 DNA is TGTGCCAGCAGCCCCGGGGGGCCATTCAACAATGAGCAGTTCTTC.

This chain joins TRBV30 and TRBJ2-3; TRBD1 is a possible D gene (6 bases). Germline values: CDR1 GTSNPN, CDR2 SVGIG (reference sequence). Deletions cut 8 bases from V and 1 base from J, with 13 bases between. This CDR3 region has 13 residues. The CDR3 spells CASRQDGTDTQYF. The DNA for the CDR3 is TGTGCCAGCCGACAGGACGGCACAGATACGCAGTATTTT.

The CDR3 DNA reads as TGTGCCAGCAGTTACTACGGTAACACTGAAGCTTTCTTT. Residues: CASSYYGNTEAFF. The chain couples TRBV6-5 to TRBJ1-1, with D uncertain. The V end lost 1 base, the J end lost 2 bases, and 5 bases lay between the germline ends. Germline values: CDR1 MNHEY, CDR2 SVGAGI. The CDR3 is made up of 13 amino acids.